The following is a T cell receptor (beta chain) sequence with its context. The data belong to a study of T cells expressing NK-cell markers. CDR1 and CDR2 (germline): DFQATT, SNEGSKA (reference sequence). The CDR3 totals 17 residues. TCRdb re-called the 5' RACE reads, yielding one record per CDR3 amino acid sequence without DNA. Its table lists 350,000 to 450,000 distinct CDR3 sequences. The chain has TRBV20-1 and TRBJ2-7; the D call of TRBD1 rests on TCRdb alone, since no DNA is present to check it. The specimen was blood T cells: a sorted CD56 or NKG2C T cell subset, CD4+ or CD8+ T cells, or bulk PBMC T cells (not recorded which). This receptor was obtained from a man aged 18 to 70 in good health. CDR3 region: CSARDAGTPGQGIGQYF.